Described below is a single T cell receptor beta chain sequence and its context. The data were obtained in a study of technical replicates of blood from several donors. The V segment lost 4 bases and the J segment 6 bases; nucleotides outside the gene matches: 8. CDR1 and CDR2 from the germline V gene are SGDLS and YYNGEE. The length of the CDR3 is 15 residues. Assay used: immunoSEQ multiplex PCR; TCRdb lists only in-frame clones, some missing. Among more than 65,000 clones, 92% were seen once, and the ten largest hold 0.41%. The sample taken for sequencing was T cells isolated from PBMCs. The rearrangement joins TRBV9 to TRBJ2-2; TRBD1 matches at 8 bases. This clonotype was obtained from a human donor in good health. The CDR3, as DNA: TGTGCCAGCAGCTTCCAGGGGGCGCCGGCCGGGGAGCTGTTTTTT. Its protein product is CASSFQGAPAGELFF.